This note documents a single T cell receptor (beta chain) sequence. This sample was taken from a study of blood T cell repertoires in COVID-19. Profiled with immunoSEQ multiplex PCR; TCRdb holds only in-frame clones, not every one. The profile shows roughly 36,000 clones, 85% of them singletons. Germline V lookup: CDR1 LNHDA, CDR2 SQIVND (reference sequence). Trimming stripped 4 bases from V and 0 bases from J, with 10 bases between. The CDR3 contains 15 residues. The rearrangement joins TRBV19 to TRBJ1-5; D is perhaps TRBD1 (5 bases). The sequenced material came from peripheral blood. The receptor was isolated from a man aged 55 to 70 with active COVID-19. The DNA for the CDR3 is TGTGCCAGTAGTAGGGCAGGGTATAGCAATCAGCCCCAGCATTTT. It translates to CASSRAGYSNQPQHF.